The rows below give T cell receptor beta chains drawn from one sample of a study of T cells in Graves' hyperthyroidism and ophthalmopathy. One entry per CDR3 protein results from TCRdb running MiXCR on the multiplex PCR reads. Of 600,000 to 900,000 distinct CDR3 sequences listed, over 15% are singletons. The sequenced sample consisted of blood. These TCRs come from a man aged 18 to 30 with Graves' hyperthyroidism. Both conserved end residues are part of each CDR3. D genes are given only for firm matches.

d_call cdr3_length v_call cdr3_aa
TRBD2 14 TRBV29-1 CSSQVAGVRNEQFF
NA 17 TRBV9 CASSAPGQEGSGNTIYF
NA 13 TRBV20-1 CSAPNRGPNEQYF
NA 15 TRBV7-7 CASSYNADPTGEQYF
NA 13 TRBV2 CASSPEGGNTIYF
NA 15 TRBV5-6 CASSKEGATNEKLFF
NA 13 TRBV30 CAWSRGGAYEQYF
NA 13 TRBV29-1 CSVCVDATYEQYF
TRBD1 12 TRBV2 CASRGQAPGYTF
TRBD2 16 TRBV11-2 CASSPGTSGSGKTQYF
NA 14 TRBV18 CASSRWPSTYEQYF
NA 15 TRBV7-2 CASSQLGQVQETQYF
TRBD1 17 TRBV10-3 CAISGSGTGFSKNIQYF
NA 16 TRBV4-2 CASSQEPGDFTYEQYF
NA 15 TRBV20-1 CSARDEGESNSPLHF
NA 14 TRBV27 CASSPSGTSREQYF
NA 12 TRBV19 CASTRGEQPQHF
TRBD2 13 TRBV9 CASSVGLANEQFF
TRBD2 16 TRBV9 CASSAGLAGITDTQYF
TRBD2 13 TRBV11-2 CASSWGGSNEQYF
NA 13 TRBV28 CASNPLASGELFF
NA 18 TRBV24-1 CATSALDYTRGDTDTQYF
NA 15 TRBV7-9 CASSLADTKGYGYTF
NA 12 TRBV28 CASSSYFQPQHF
NA 14 TRBV28 CATLIGGRGYGYTF
TRBD2 16 TRBV7-2 CASSHLGGRAYNEQFF
NA 13 TRBV28 CASTRRGGETQYF
NA 15 TRBV11-2 CASSPLGRGPYEQYF
NA 15 TRBV19 CASSRRVSYQETQYF
TRBD2 13 TRBV7-9 CASSLRGASAQYF
NA 17 TRBV5-1 CASSLAPTGAATDTQYF
TRBD1 15 TRBV7-2 CASSFWDRDGQPQHF
NA 13 TRBV24-1 CATSGYSQETQYF
TRBD1 16 TRBV27 CASRPQGAIGTGELFF
TRBD2 17 TRBV3-1 CASSQIESSGISGELFF
NA 14 TRBV28 CASTGSGIRTEAFF
NA 15 TRBV11-3 CASSLDRGRGNGYTF
NA 15 TRBV7-8 CASSHQGGFGYEQYF
NA 14 TRBV6-1 CASSTSDGSGEQYF
NA 15 TRBV6-1 CASSEDTAGWYGYTF
NA 15 TRBV24-1 CATSDHRRGTDTQYF
TRBD2 18 TRBV7-2 CASREDLLAGGPAETQYF
NA 12 TRBV13 CASSEDRYGYTF
TRBD2 14 TRBV12-3/TRBV12-4 CASSLREGDGELFF
NA 12 TRBV20-1 CSAGTVNTEAFF
TRBD1 15 TRBV20-1 CSARVSGRGWQPQHF
NA 13 TRBV12-5 CASGLAGVAEAFF
NA 14 TRBV11-3 CASSRRRAGQPQHF
NA 12 TRBV30 CAQSKYTGELFF
TRBD1 15 TRBV18 CASSTGTGGLGEQFF
NA 11 TRBV20-1 CSARVGNTQYF
TRBD1 16 TRBV5-8 CASSNHVGQGAYEQYF
NA 13 TRBV28 CASRGDWNYGYTF
NA 15 TRBV11-2 CASSLGTPRYNEQFF
TRBD1 15 TRBV24-1 CATSDPGTGGEKLFF
TRBD2 18 TRBV6-6 CASSYSTTSGTSYNEQFF
NA 17 TRBV4-1 CASSQGRKIAATDTQYF
NA 16 TRBV11-3 CASSLVAFGGANVLTF
NA 13 TRBV12-3/TRBV12-4 CASSAGPNYEQYF